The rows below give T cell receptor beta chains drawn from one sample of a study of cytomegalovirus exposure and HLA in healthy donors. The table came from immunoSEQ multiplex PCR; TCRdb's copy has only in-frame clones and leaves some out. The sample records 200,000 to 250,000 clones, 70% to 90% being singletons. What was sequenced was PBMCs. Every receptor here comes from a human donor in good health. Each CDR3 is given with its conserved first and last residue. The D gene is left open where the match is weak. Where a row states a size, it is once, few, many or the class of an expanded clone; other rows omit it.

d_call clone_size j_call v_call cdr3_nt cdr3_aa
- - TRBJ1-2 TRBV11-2 TGTGCCAGCAGCCCCCCGGTGAAGCCAGGTCGTCATGGCTACACCTTC CASSPPVKPGRHGYTF
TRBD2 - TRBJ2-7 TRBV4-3 TGCGCCAGCAGCCAAGAATCAAGGACTAGGAGGGAGCAGTACTTC CASSQESRTRREQYF
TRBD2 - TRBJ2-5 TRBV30 TGTGCCTGGAGTAGTACTAGCGGGAGGGAGACCCAGTACTTC CAWSSTSGRETQYF
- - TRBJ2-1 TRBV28 TGTGCCAGCAGTCCGATCTCTAGCTACTCCTACAATGAGCAGTTCTTC CASSPISSYSYNEQFF
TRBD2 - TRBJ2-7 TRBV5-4 TGTGCAACCGGGGGGGGCCCCTCGGACGAGCAGTACTTC CATGGGPSDEQYF
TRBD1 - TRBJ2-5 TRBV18 TGTGCCAGCTCACCCAGACGGACAGGGAGGTCGGAGACCCAGTACTTC CASSPRRTGRSETQYF
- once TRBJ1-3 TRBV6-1 TGTGCCAGCAGTGAGAGATGGAGCGATGGAAACACCATATATTTT CASSERWSDGNTIYF
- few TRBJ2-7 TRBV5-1 TGCGCCAGCAGCTTACGCCTACTAGAAGTTCCTGCCTACGAGCAGTACTTC CASSLRLLEVPAYEQYF
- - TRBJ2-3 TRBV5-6 TGTGCCAGCAGCTTGGACCCCCGGAGCACAGATACGCAGTATTTT CASSLDPRSTDTQYF
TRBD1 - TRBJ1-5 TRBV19 TGTGCCAGTAGTACCCGGACAGGAACCAGCAATCAGCCCCAGCATTTT CASSTRTGTSNQPQHF
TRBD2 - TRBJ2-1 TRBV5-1 TGCGCCAGCCGAAGCGGGAGGGCCGGGTTTGAGCAGTTCTTC CASRSGRAGFEQFF
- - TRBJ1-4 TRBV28 TGTGCCAGCAGTTTAGGCCCGGGTGAGATGGCAACTAATGAAAAACTGTTTTTT CASSLGPGEMATNEKLFF
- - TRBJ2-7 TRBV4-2 TGTGCCAGCAGCCAAGATCTCCCAGCAGGGGTTTACGAGCAGTACTTC CASSQDLPAGVYEQYF
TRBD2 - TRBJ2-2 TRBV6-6 TGTGCCAGCAGTACCTCTAGCGGGGCGAACACCGGGGAGCTGTTTTTT CASSTSSGANTGELFF
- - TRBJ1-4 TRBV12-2 TGTGCAAGTCGCTTAGCCCCAGACAGGGCGGCAACTAATGAAAAACTGTTTTTT CASRLAPDRAATNEKLFF
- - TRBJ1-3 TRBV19 TGTGCCAGTAGTATTGGTCAGATCAACTCTGGAAACACCATATATTTT CASSIGQINSGNTIYF
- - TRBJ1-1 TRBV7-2 TGTGCCAGCAGCTTAGTGGGGGGGCCCACTGAAGCTTTCTTT CASSLVGGPTEAFF
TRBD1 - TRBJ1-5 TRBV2 TGTGCCAGCAGAACAGGGGGCGTTAGCAATCAGCCCCAGCATTTT CASRTGGVSNQPQHF
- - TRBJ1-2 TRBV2 TGTGCCAGCAGCACTGTGGGTCGGGGAGAATATGGCTACACCTTC CASSTVGRGEYGYTF
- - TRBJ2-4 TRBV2 TGTGCCAGCAGTGAGGCAGGGTGGGACAAAAACATTCAGTACTTC CASSEAGWDKNIQYF
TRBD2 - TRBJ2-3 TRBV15 TGTGCCACCAGCAGAGATAGGAGCGGGGGCGGGGATACGCAGTATTTT CATSRDRSGGGDTQYF
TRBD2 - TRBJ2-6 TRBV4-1 TGCGCCAGCAGTCAAACTAGCGGGAGAGGGTCTGGGGCCAACGTCCTGACTTTC CASSQTSGRGSGANVLTF
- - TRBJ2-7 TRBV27 TGTGCCAGCAGTTCCCTCGGCAGCGGCGACTACGAGCAGTACTTC CASSSLGSGDYEQYF
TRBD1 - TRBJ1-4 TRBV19 TGTGCCAGTAGTATACCCGACAGGGGAAGGGCTACGAGGCATGAAAAACTGTTTTTT CASSIPDRGRATRHEKLFF
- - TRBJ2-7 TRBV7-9 TGTGCCAGCAGCTTGTATGCAACAGGGCTCGGCGAGCAGTACTTC CASSLYATGLGEQYF
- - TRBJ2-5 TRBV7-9 TGTGCCAGCAGCTTAGCATCGTACACCCCAGGGGAGACCCAGTACTTC CASSLASYTPGETQYF
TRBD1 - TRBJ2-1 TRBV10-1 TGCGCCAGCAGTGCCCGGACAGGGGGGGTTGAGCAGTTCTTC CASSARTGGVEQFF
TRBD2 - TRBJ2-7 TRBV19 TGTGCCAGTAGTATTTCAGCGGGGCGCTCCTACGAGCAGTACTTC CASSISAGRSYEQYF
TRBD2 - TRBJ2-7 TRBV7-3 TGTGCCAGCAGCTTAACCGGGGGTAGCGGGAGCGAGCAGTACTTC CASSLTGGSGSEQYF
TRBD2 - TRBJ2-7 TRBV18 TGTGCCAGCTCACCGGCCGGGACTAGCGGGAGGGCCGGCGAGCAGTACTTC CASSPAGTSGRAGEQYF
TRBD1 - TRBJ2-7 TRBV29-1 TGCAGCGTTCGGACAGGGGTTGAGCAGTACTTC CSVRTGVEQYF
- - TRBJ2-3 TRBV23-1 TGCGCCAGCAGTCATTTTGCCAAAAGCGGGTCGCAGTATTTT CASSHFAKSGSQYF
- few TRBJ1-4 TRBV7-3 TGTGCCAGCAGCTTGGTAGGGGGTGAAAAACTGTTTTTT CASSLVGGEKLFF
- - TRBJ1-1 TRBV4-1 TGCGCCAGCAGCCAAGACGGGGTGAACACTGAAGCTTTCTTT CASSQDGVNTEAFF
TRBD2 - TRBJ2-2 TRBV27 TGTGCCAGCAGCATAGAAGCTAGCGGGAGGGCCGGTGGCGGGGAGCTGTTTTTT CASSIEASGRAGGGELFF
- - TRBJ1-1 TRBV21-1 TGTGCCAGCAGCAAAGTTGGCGGGGGAGACACTGAAGCTTTCTTT CASSKVGGGDTEAFF
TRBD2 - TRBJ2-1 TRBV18 TGTGCCAGCTCGCTGACTAGCGGGAGGGCCAATGAGCAGTTCTTC CASSLTSGRANEQFF
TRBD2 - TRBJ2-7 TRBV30 TGTGCCTGGAGGGCCGCGGGGGGGGGCATCTACGAGCAGTACTTC CAWRAAGGGIYEQYF
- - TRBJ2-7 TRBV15 TGTGCCACCAGCAGAGATCCAGGGTCCTACGAGCAGTACTTC CATSRDPGSYEQYF
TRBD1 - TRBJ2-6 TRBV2 TGTGCCAGCAGTGATCCGGGACAGTTTAACTCTGGGGCCAACGTCCTGACTTTC CASSDPGQFNSGANVLTF